The clone carrying this T cell receptor (beta chain) was counted at least ten times. The antigen is unknown. The data were taken from a study of T cells in Graves' hyperthyroidism and ophthalmopathy. Study details: Peripheral blood was acquired at first diagnosis, ahead of any therapy whatsoever.

Whole-study findings and limits: Before onset, by a median of approximately 6.8 months, the model predicted ophthalmopathy.

Researchers took RNA transcripts and amplified the TCR beta CDR3 regions from them. The HTBI primer set drove a first-round RT-PCR of the TCR CDR3. TCRdb called the multiplex PCR reads again in MiXCR, with one record for every CDR3 protein. The sample carries approximately 210,000 distinct CDR3 sequences, over 15% recorded once. Germline CDR1 and CDR2: LNHNV and YYDKDF (reference sequence). The CDR3 loop spans 16 amino acids. J lost 0 bases, V lost 8 bases, and 9 bases had no gene match. Input material: blood. The sequence came from a man aged 50 to 59 with Graves' hyperthyroidism. The chain recombines TRBV15 with TRBJ2-1; 8 positions agree with TRBD1. The CDR3 protein is CATQGIDRGSYNEQFF. CDR3 coding DNA: TGTGCCACCCAAGGGATAGACAGGGGCTCCTACAATGAGCAGTTCTTC. The whole variable domain, remainder taken from reference TRBV15 and TRBJ2-1, is DAMVIQNPRYQVTQFGKPVTLSCSQTLNHNVMYWYQQKSSQAPKLLFHYYDKDFNNEADTPDNFQSRRPNTSFCFLDIRSPGLGDTAMYLCATQGIDRGSYNEQFFGPGTRLTVL.